The 9 T cell receptor beta chains below come from one sample, sequenced in a study of OX40 agonist ivuxolimab in advanced cancers. The protocol was immunoSEQ multiplex PCR, while the TCRdb copy is restricted to in-frame clones and leaves out a portion. Of tens of thousands of clones listed, 70% to 90% are singletons. Sequenced here: CD4+ or CD8+ T cells sorted from blood, sampled in a trial of the OX40 agonist ivuxolimab. The source of these receptors is an adult with an advanced solid tumor such as melanoma, head and neck, liver or kidney cancer.

The rearrangement uses TRBV7-9 and TRBJ1-4; D not resolved. Trimming took off 1 base at V and 7 bases at J, with 10 bases between the two ends. The germline gives CDR1 SEHNR, CDR2 FQNEAQ (reference sequence). This CDR3 region has 14 residues. As DNA, the CDR3 is TGTGCCAGCAGCTTAGGAGAGGGTGGTGAAAAACTGTTTTTT. It specifies CASSLGEGGEKLFF.

This clone was counted between two and nine times. The chain employs TRBV28 and TRBJ1-2; D might be TRBD1 (5 bases). The CDR3 has 12 residues. With 2 bases removed from V and 7 bases from J, the gap between germline ends came to 8 bases. Germline lookup yields CDR1 MDHEN and CDR2 SYDVKM. This chain's CDR3 is CASSLAGGGYTF. The CDR3 nucleotides read TGTGCCAGCAGTTTAGCCGGGGGTGGCTACACCTTC.

The chain recombines TRBV28 with TRBJ1-5, with D perhaps TRBD1 (6 bases). Per the germline V gene, CDR1 is MDHEN and CDR2 is SYDVKM. V gave up 2 bases and J gave up 8 bases, with 7 bases separating them. The CDR3 has 12 residues. CDR3 sequence: CASSLNREPQHF. In DNA form, the CDR3 reads TGTGCCAGCAGTTTAAACAGGGAGCCCCAGCATTTT.

V and J are TRBV7-9 and TRBJ2-2, with a possible D match to TRBD1 (5 bases). Germline loops: CDR1 SEHNR, CDR2 FQNEAQ (reference sequence). CDR3 length: 16 residues. The ends were cut back, 3 bases at V and 2 bases at J, with 13 bases in the middle. This CDR3 reads CASSFRTGGNTGELFF. In DNA form, the CDR3 reads TGTGCCAGCAGCTTCCGAACAGGCGGTAACACCGGGGAGCTGTTTTTT.

The chain carries TRBV5-4 and TRBJ2-1, with 9 bases that match TRBD2. The germline CDR1 and CDR2 sequences are SGHNT and YYREEE (reference sequence). The CDR3 covers 15 residues. J lost 8 bases, V lost 5 bases, and 11 bases had no gene match. DNA of the CDR3: TGTGCCAGCAGAAAGACAGCGGGAGGATGGGATGAGCAGTTCTTC. This sequence encodes CASRKTAGGWDEQFF.

This clone was detected once. The J gene is TRBJ1-6, the V gene TRBV28, with D tentatively TRBD1 (5 bases). CDR1 is MDHEN, CDR2 SYDVKM, per germline. This CDR3 contains 15 residues. The germline V and J ends were trimmed by 5 bases and 10 bases, with 18 bases remaining between them. CDR3 amino acids: CASSPPVGGESPLHF. The CDR3 region has the DNA TGTGCCAGCAGTCCCCCAGTTGGGGGTGAATCACCCCTCCACTTT.

This clone has a single count. V and J are TRBV30 and TRBJ2-3, with TRBD1 matching 8 bases. This CDR3 spans 17 amino acids. CDR1 and CDR2 from the germline V gene are GTSNPN and SVGIG (reference sequence). The trim removed 0 bases at V and 2 bases at J, leaving 10 bases unmatched. The CDR3 here is CAWSVGFTGGFTDTQYF. In nucleotides, the CDR3 is TGTGCCTGGAGTGTAGGTTTTACAGGGGGTTTCACAGATACGCAGTATTTT.

DNA of the CDR3: TGTGCCAGCAGTAAACAGAGGGACAATGGCTACACCTTC. Amino acids: CASSKQRDNGYTF. The genes are TRBV6-6 and TRBJ1-2, with D possibly TRBD1 on 6 matching bases. In germline, CDR1 is MNHNY, CDR2 SVGAGI (reference sequence). The CDR3 extends over 13 amino acids. Trimming cost V 5 bases and J 6 bases, with 13 bases left between them.

The chain employs TRBV2 and TRBJ2-7, with 9 bases identical to TRBD2. Germline CDR1 SNHLY, CDR2 FYNNEI. J gave up 0 bases and V 6 bases, and 9 bases lay outside the gene matches. The CDR3 extends over 16 amino acids. CDR3 DNA sequence: TGTGCCAGCAGGGGTCTGGCGGGAGGGTTCTCCTACGAGCAGTACTTC. This translates into CASRGLAGGFSYEQYF.